This TCR beta chain was identified in a study of Tregs in tolerant kidney transplant recipients. Unstimulated regulatory T cells (CD4+CD25+CD127-), CD4+CD25- non-regulatory cells, CD4 and CD8 cells were FACS-sorted from thawed PBMCs. Deletions cut 5 bases from V and 3 bases from J, with 10 bases between. The CDR3 contains 13 residues. Germline-derived CDR1 and CDR2 are SGHAT and FQNNGV. Findings of the study overall: The most relevant donor-specific Treg TCRbeta repertoire apparently came from expansion with activated donor B cells.

TCRdb's copy holds only in-frame clones and misses some; the assay was immunoSEQ multiplex PCR. The table has about 240,000 clones, around 82% seen once. On this clone: The antigen remains undetermined.

The sequenced sample consisted of CD4+ T cells from blood. This TCR derives from a human donor in good health. The rearrangement uses TRBV11-2 and TRBJ2-5; TRBD2 is a possible D gene (6 bases). The CDR3 DNA is TGTGCCAGCAGCGCCCGACTAGAAGAGACCCAGTACTTC. Amino acids: CASSARLEETQYF.